This is a list of T cell receptor beta chains from one sample in a study of graft-versus-host responses after intestinal transplantation. No antigen has been identified for these receptors. Libraries were prepared by immunoSEQ multiplex PCR; TCRdb keeps only in-frame clonotypes and omits some of them. Of roughly 99,000 clones detected, less than 95% appear once; the ten largest clones hold about 0.07%. This material consisted of unstimulated CD8+ T cells sorted from spleen or lymph node cells, taken before transplant. The receptors stem from a human donor who was the organ donor for an intestinal transplant. Each CDR3 is given with its conserved first and last residue. Fields, in order: D gene, clone size, J gene, V gene, CDR3 protein, CDR3 DNA. D genes are given only for firm matches. Expanded clones get a size class; other rows say once, few or many, or leave the size out.

TRBD2,NA,TRBJ2-7,TRBV5-1,CASSNTLGASGGTTYEQYF,TGCGCCAGCAGCAACACATTGGGGGCTAGCGGGGGGACTACCTACGAGCAGTACTTC
NA,NA,TRBJ1-2,TRBV12-2,CASRPYSGTGDDAGYTF,TGTGCAAGTCGCCCTTACTCCGGGACAGGGGACGATGCCGGCTACACCTTC
TRBD2,NA,TRBJ2-2,TRBV6-1,CASSVVREGGELFF,TGTGCCAGCAGTGTAGTACGGGAGGGCGGGGAGCTGTTTTTT
TRBD1,once,TRBJ2-3,TRBV4-1,CASSQYGQAADTQYF,TGCGCCAGCAGCCAGTACGGACAGGCAGCAGATACGCAGTATTTT
TRBD1,NA,TRBJ1-5,TRBV2,CASSDRADNQPQHF,TGTGCCAGCAGCGACAGGGCGGACAATCAGCCCCAGCATTTT
TRBD2,NA,TRBJ2-1,TRBV19,CASSDLTSGNEQFF,TGTGCCAGTAGCGATTTGACTAGCGGGAATGAGCAGTTCTTC
TRBD1,once,TRBJ2-3,TRBV6-1,CASSEFHRGGTDTQYF,TGTGCCAGCAGTGAGTTCCACAGGGGGGGCACAGATACGCAGTATTTT
NA,once,TRBJ2-5,TRBV4-1,CASSQGVLETQYF,TGCGCCAGCAGCCAAGGCGTATTAGAGACCCAGTACTTC
TRBD1,NA,TRBJ1-2,TRBV13,CASRIGGAYGYTF,TGTGCCAGCAGGATAGGGGGCGCCTATGGCTACACCTTC
NA,NA,TRBJ2-5,TRBV1,CTSSHVRPGTRVETQYF,TGCACCAGCAGCCACGTCCGTCCCGGGACTAGAGTAGAGACCCAGTACTTC
TRBD1,NA,TRBJ2-7,TRBV27,CASSLSRPDRGYEQYF,TGTGCCAGCAGTTTATCTCGCCCCGACAGGGGGTACGAGCAGTACTTC
NA,NA,TRBJ2-7,TRBV28,CASSSGHPYEQYF,TGTGCCAGCAGCAGTGGACACCCCTACGAGCAGTACTTC
TRBD1,NA,TRBJ1-5,TRBV10-2,CASKPRRTGRGNQPQHF,TGCGCCAGCAAGCCCCGGAGGACAGGGAGGGGGAATCAGCCCCAGCATTTT
TRBD1,NA,TRBJ1-2,TRBV15,CATSPLRDSLRDCTF,TGTGCCACCAGCCCTCTCCGGGACAGTTTGAGGGACTGCACCTTC
NA,NA,TRBJ2-6,TRBV15,CATSRERAGANVLTF,TGTGCCACCAGCAGAGAACGGGCTGGGGCCAACGTCCTGACTTTC
NA,NA,TRBJ1-3,TRBV30,CAWSKSISGNTIYF,TGTGCCTGGAGTAAAAGCATCTCTGGAAACACCATATATTTT
TRBD2,NA,TRBJ2-2,TRBV4-1,CASSKRGLADTGELFF,TGCGCCAGCAGCAAACGCGGACTAGCGGACACCGGGGAGCTGTTTTTT
TRBD2,NA,TRBJ2-5,TRBV5-4,CASSLTSGRGETQYF,TGTGCCAGCAGCCTGACTAGCGGGAGGGGAGAGACCCAGTACTTC
TRBD1,NA,TRBJ1-4,TRBV7-2,CASSAETGGAEKLFF,TGTGCCAGCAGCGCCGAGACAGGGGGAGCTGAAAAACTGTTTTTT
NA,NA,TRBJ2-7,TRBV5-5,CASSDLTGPEQYF,TGTGCCAGCAGCGACCTGACAGGTCCCGAGCAGTACTTC
NA,few,TRBJ2-7,TRBV5-6,CASSFGTGSYEQYF,TGTGCCAGCAGCTTTGGCACAGGTTCCTACGAGCAGTACTTC
TRBD2,NA,TRBJ2-5,TRBV29-1,CSVEVGGGPGETQYF,TGCAGCGTTGAGGTCGGGGGGGGGCCGGGAGAGACCCAGTACTTC
TRBD2,NA,TRBJ2-1,TRBV6-6,CASSHRPWVAGNEQFF,TGTGCCAGCAGTCACCGCCCTTGGGTAGCGGGCAATGAGCAGTTCTTC
TRBD2,NA,TRBJ2-2,TRBV30,CAWSGLAGMNTGELFF,TGTGCCTGGAGTGGCCTAGCGGGTATGAACACCGGGGAGCTGTTTTTT
NA,NA,TRBJ1-2,TRBV29-1,CSVPQLYGYTF,TGCAGCGTTCCACAGCTCTATGGCTACACCTTC
TRBD2,NA,TRBJ2-1,TRBV15,CATSRAFTSGGSHEQFF,TGTGCCACCAGCAGAGCATTCACTAGCGGGGGGTCTCATGAGCAGTTCTTC
NA,once,TRBJ1-1,TRBV23-1,CASSQVSGPRENTEAFF,TGCGCCAGCAGTCAAGTGAGTGGACCCAGGGAGAACACTGAAGCTTTCTTT
TRBD1,NA,TRBJ1-5,TRBV10-3,CAIRGTGLSLNQPQHF,TGTGCCATCAGGGGGACAGGGTTGAGTCTCAATCAGCCCCAGCATTTT
NA,NA,TRBJ1-3,TRBV5-1,CASKTTEALSGNTIYF,TGCGCCAGCAAGACTACGGAAGCACTTTCCGGAAACACCATATATTTT
NA,NA,TRBJ2-3,TRBV30,CAWSGPAGTSTDTQYF,TGTGCCTGGAGTGGGCCGGCTGGGACTAGCACAGATACGCAGTATTTT
NA,NA,TRBJ2-5,TRBV29-1,CSVRTDQETQYF,TGCAGCGTTCGGACAGATCAAGAGACCCAGTACTTC
NA,NA,TRBJ2-7,TRBV9,CASSSEGAFDEQYF,TGTGCCAGCAGCTCGGAGGGGGCGTTCGACGAGCAGTACTTC
TRBD1,NA,TRBJ2-6,TRBV2,CASKLDRVDSGANVLTF,TGTGCCAGCAAGCTTGACAGGGTAGACTCTGGGGCCAACGTCCTGACTTTC
TRBD1,NA,TRBJ1-1,TRBV30,CAWTRGTFSLSNTEAFF,TGTGCCTGGACCAGGGGGACCTTTTCCCTCTCGAACACTGAAGCTTTCTTT
NA,NA,TRBJ2-2,TRBV9,CASSVEGSGASGGLFF,TGTGCCAGCAGCGTAGAGGGCAGCGGTGCTTCCGGAGGGCTGTTTTTT
NA,NA,TRBJ1-3,TRBV7-8,CASSPWTIKSSGNTIYF,TGTGCCAGCAGCCCCTGGACAATTAAAAGCTCTGGAAACACCATATATTTT
TRBD1,NA,TRBJ1-2,TRBV9,CASSPQGQGSYGYTF,TGTGCCAGCAGCCCCCAGGGACAGGGTAGCTATGGCTACACCTTC
NA,NA,TRBJ2-3,TRBV19,CASTTGSDTQYF,TGTGCCAGCACCACGGGGAGCGATACGCAGTATTTT
TRBD1,once,TRBJ2-7,TRBV6-6,CASTGTDTSYEQYF,TGTGCCAGCACCGGGACAGACACTTCCTACGAGCAGTACTTC
NA,NA,TRBJ1-6,TRBV4-1,CASSQEGALNSPLHF,TGCGCCAGCAGCCAAGAAGGGGCACTCAATTCACCCCTCCACTTT
NA,NA,TRBJ1-1,TRBV4-2,CASSQEGGVVMNTEAFF,TGTGCCAGCAGCCAAGAGGGGGGTGTTGTGATGAACACTGAAGCTTTCTTT